This TCR beta chain was documented in a study of blood T cells in healthy people across ages. Individuals who donated were healthy Caucasians from Russia aged about 6 to 100. This clonotype was counted only a few times. Its antigen is unidentified. Study results and limitations: Possibly confounding the expanded clonotype changes was the fact that donor CMV status was unknown.

Primers used in a second PCR of about 7 to 11 cycles were a sample-barcoded 5' primer and a J-beta primer mix. TCRdb ran MiXCR on the 5' RACE reads and lists one entry per CDR3 protein. Altogether around 1,900,000 distinct CDR3 sequences are present, around 40% being singletons, with the ten largest covering 23%. The sample was blood. This receptor was taken from a human donor in good health.

The CDR3 DNA reads TGTGCCATCAGTGAGGATGTGGGCACCACTGAAGCTTTCTTT. Translated: CAISEDVGTTEAFF. The V gene is TRBV10-3, the J gene TRBJ1-1; D unclear. The CDR3 runs 14 residues. CDR1 ENHRY and CDR2 SYGVKD come from the germline V gene. V lost 2 bases and J 4 bases, leaving 11 bases between the germline ends.